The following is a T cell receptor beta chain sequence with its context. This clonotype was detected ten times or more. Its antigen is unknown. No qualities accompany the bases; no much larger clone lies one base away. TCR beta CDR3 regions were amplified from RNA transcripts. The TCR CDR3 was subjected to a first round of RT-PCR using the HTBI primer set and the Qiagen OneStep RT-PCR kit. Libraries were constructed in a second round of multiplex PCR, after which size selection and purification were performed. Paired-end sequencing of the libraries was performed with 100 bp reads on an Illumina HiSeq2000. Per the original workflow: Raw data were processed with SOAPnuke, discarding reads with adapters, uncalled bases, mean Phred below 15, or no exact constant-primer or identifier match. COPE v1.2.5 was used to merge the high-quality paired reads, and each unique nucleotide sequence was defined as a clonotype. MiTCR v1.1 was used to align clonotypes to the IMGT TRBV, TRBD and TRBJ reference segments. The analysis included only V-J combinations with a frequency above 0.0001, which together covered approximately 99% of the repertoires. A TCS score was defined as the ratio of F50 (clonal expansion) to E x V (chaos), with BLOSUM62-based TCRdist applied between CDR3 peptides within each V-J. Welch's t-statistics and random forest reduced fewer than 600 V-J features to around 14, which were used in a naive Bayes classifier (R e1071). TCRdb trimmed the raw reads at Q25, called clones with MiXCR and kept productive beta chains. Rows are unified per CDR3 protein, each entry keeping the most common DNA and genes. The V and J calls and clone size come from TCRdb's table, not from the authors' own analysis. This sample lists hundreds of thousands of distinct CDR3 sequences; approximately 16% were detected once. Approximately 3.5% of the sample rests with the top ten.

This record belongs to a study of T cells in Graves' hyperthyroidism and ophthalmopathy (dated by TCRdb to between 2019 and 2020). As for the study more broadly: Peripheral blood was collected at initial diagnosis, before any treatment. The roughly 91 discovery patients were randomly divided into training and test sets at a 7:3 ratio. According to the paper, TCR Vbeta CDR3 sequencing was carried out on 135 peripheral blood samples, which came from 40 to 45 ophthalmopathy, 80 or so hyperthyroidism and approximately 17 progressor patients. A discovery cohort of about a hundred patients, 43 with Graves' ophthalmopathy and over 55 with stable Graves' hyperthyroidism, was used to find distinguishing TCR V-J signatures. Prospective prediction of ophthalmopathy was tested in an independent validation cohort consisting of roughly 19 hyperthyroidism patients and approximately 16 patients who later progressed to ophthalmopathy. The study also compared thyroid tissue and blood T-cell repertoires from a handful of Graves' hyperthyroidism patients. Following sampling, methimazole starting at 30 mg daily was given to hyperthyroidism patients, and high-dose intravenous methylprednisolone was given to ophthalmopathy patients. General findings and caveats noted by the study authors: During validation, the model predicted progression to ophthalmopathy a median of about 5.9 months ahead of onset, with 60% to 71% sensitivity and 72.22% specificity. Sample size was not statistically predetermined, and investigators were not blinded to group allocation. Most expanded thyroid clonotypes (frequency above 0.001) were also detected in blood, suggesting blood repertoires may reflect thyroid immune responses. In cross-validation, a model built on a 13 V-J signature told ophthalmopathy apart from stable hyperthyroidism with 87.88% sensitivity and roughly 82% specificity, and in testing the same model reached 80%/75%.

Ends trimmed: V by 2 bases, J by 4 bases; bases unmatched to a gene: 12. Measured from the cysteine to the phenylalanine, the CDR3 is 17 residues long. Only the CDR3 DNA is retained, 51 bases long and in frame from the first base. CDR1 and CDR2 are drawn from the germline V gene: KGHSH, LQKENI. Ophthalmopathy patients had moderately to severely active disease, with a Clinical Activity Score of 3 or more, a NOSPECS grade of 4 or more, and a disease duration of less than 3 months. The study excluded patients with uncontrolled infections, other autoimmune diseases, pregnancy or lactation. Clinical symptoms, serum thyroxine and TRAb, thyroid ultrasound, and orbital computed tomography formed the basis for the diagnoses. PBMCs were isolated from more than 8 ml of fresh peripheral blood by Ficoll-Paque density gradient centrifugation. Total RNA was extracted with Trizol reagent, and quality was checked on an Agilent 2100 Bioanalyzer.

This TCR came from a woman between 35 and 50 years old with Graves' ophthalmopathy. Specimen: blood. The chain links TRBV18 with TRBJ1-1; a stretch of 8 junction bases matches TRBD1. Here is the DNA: TGTGCCAGCTCACCAATCCTTCGACAGGGGTTAGGCACTGAAGCTTTCTTT. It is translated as CASSPILRQGLGTEAFF. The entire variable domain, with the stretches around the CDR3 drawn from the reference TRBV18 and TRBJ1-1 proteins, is NAGVMQNPRHLVRRRGQEARLRCSPMKGHSHVYWYRQLPEEGLKFMVYLQKENIIDESGMPKERFSAEFPKEGPSILRIQQVVRGDSAAYFCASSPILRQGLGTEAFFGQGTRLTVV.